This T cell receptor beta chain emerged from a study of blood T cell repertoires in COVID-19. Study-wide context: The origin of the acute and convalescent COVID-19 samples was the United States, Italy and Spain.

This clone was observed a single time. The germline gives CDR1 MGHRA, CDR2 YSYEKL. The CDR3 contains 17 residues. Between the trimmed V and J ends, which lost 0 bases and 4 bases, there was a span of 16 bases. Authors' data handling: Estimation of nucleated cell counts relied on the amplification of reference gene primers. TCRdb keeps only in-frame clones here, not all; method: immunoSEQ multiplex PCR. The D gene and trimming were derived from the DNA, and the V and J assignments and clone size from that table. This sample carries 90,000 to 130,000 clones, around 76% of them seen once, and the ten largest clones take roughly 3.8%.

Sequencing used peripheral blood. The source of this sequence is an elderly woman with acute or convalescent COVID-19. This sequence joins TRBV4-1 and TRBJ1-5; tentative D call: TRBD1 (5 bases). CDR3 amino acids: CASSQDIPGRENQPQHF. As DNA, the CDR3 is TGCGCCAGCAGCCAAGATATACCCGGCAGGGAAAATCAGCCCCAGCATTTT.